A single sample is the source of the 8 T cell receptor beta chains below, sequenced in a study of T cell repertoires in cytomegalovirus infection. The antigens these receptors bind are not known. MiXCR, run by TCRdb on the reads, gives a single entry per CDR3 protein. Counted here are 700,000 to 850,000 distinct CDR3 sequences, 30% to 35% occurring once; the ten biggest clones make up roughly an eighth. The sequencing here drew on cultured CD8+ T cells from PBMCs, taken from culture after CMV antigen stimulation. Receptor source: a human donor in good health (CMV status not recorded). Some clones in this sample may be carry-over from other donors' samples.

This clonotype was seen a handful of times. The chain is built from TRBV12-3 or TRBV12-4 and TRBJ1-2; 10 bases line up with TRBD1. Trimming took 6 bases from V and 4 from J; bases not matched to a gene: 5. The length of the CDR3 is 14 residues. As DNA, the CDR3 is TGTGCCAGCAGCCCGACAGGGGGCCTCTATGGCTACACCTTC. This codes for CASSPTGGLYGYTF.

In this sample, this clonotype turned up a few times. The chain combines TRBV27 with TRBJ2-2; no clear D. V dropped 10 bases and J dropped 7 bases, with 19 bases sitting between them. There are 14 residues in the CDR3. Germline CDR1 is MNHEY and CDR2 is SMNVEV (reference sequence). In DNA form, the CDR3 reads TGTGCCACCATTTCCGAAAGGGTTGGCGGGGAGCTGTTTTTT. This translates into CATISERVGGELFF.

The rearrangement uses TRBV6-6 and TRBJ2-3, with 8 bases that match TRBD2. The V gene's germline CDR1 is MNHNY and CDR2 SVGAGI (reference sequence). The CDR3 runs 16 residues. V lost 5 bases, J lost 1 base, and 8 bases stayed unmatched. The CDR3, as DNA: TGTGCCAGCAGTCCCATAGCGGGGAGGCGCACAGATACGCAGTATTTT. Translating gives CASSPIAGRRTDTQYF.

This clonotype turned up a few times. The genes are TRBV2 and TRBJ1-5; D is perhaps TRBD1 (5 bases). In germline, CDR1 is SNHLY, CDR2 FYNNEI. Trimming pared 3 bases from V and 1 base from J, leaving 10 bases between. The CDR3 runs to 15 residues. CDR3 DNA sequence: TGTGCCAGCAGTGAGGGGGTCGCAAGCAATCAGCCCCAGCATTTT. Encoded protein: CASSEGVASNQPQHF.

The V call is TRBV4-1, the J call TRBJ1-2; a weak D match, TRBD1 (5 bases). Germline values: CDR1 MGHRA, CDR2 YSYEKL. Trimming cost V 4 bases and J 7 bases, with 13 bases left between them. The CDR3 totals 13 residues. The CDR3 here is CASSPRSGFGYTF. The CDR3 bases are TGCGCCAGCAGCCCACGCTCAGGGTTTGGCTACACCTTC.

This chain links TRBV29-1 with TRBJ1-2, with TRBD1 identical over 11 bases. V lost 8 bases, J lost 5 bases, and 4 bases stayed unmatched. From germline, CDR1 is SQVTM and CDR2 ANQGSEA. The CDR3 consists of 12 residues. DNA for the CDR3: TGCAGCACGGGGACAGGGGGTTATGGCTACACCTTC. Its translation: CSTGTGGYGYTF. Full variable domain (rest looked up from reference TRBV29-1 and TRBJ1-2): SAVISQKPSRDICQRGTSLTIQCQVDSQVTMMFWYRQQPGQSLTLIATANQGSEATYESGFVIDKFPISRPNLTFSTLTVSNMSPEDSSIYLCSTGTGGYGYTFGSGTRLTVV.

The rearrangement joins TRBV13 to TRBJ2-2; D is uncertain. The CDR3 extends over 14 amino acids. With 4 bases removed from V and 3 bases from J, the gap between germline ends came to 9 bases. The germline V gene encodes CDR1 PRHDT and CDR2 FYEKMQ (reference sequence). As DNA, the CDR3 is TGTGCCAGCAGCTATTGGGCCGACACCGGGGAGCTGTTTTTT. It specifies CASSYWADTGELFF.

The V gene is TRBV11-3, the J gene TRBJ1-1; 10 bases align to TRBD1. Germline V gene data show CDR1 as SGHNT and CDR2 as YENEEA. The CDR3 extends over 15 amino acids. Trimming removed 4 bases from V and 5 bases from J; junction bases left unmatched: 7. The CDR3 DNA reads TGTGCCAGCAGCTCCGGGACAGGGGATTGGACTGAAGCTTTCTTT. Encoded protein: CASSSGTGDWTEAFF. The full variable domain, its missing parts supplied by reference TRBV11-3 and TRBJ1-1, is EAGVVQSPRYKIIEKKQPVAFWCNPISGHNTLYWYLQNLGQGPELLIRYENEEAVDDSQLPKDRFSAERLKGVDSTLKIQPAELGDSAVYLCASSSGTGDWTEAFFGQGTRLTVV.